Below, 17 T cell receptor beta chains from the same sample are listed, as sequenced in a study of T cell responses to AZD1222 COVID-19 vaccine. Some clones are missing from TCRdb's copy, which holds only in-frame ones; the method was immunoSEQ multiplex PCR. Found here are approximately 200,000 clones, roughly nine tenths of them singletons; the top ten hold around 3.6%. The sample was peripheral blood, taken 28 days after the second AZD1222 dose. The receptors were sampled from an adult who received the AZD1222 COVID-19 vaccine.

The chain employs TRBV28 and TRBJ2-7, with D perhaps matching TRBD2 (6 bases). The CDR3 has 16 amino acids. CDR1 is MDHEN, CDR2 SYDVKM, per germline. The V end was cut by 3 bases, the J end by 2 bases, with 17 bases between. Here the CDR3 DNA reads TGTGCCAGCAGTTTCGGGACTGCCCGAGGGACCTACGAGCAGTACTTC. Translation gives CASSFGTARGTYEQYF.

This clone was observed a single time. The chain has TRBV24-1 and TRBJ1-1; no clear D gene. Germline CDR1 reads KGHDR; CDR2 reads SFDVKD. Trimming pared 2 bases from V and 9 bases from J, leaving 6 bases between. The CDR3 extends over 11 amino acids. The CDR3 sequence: CATSDSGQAFF. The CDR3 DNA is TGTGCCACCAGTGATTCTGGCCAAGCTTTCTTT.

The CDR3 sequence: CSAVGGDEQFF. The CDR3 nucleotides are TGCAGTGCTGTAGGGGGTGATGAGCAGTTCTTC. The chain couples TRBV20-1 to TRBJ2-1; possible D gene TRBD1, 6 bases. Trimming shortened V by 5 bases and J by 8 bases, and 10 bases separated the two germline ends. The germline CDR1 and CDR2 sequences are DFQATT and SNEGSKA (reference sequence). The CDR3 has 11 amino acids.

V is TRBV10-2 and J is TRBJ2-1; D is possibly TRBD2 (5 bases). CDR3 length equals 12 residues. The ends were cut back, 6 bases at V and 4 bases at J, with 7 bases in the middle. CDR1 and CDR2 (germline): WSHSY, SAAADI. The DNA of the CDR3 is TGCGCCAGCAGCTGGAGGTACAATGAGCAGTTCTTC. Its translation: CASSWRYNEQFF.

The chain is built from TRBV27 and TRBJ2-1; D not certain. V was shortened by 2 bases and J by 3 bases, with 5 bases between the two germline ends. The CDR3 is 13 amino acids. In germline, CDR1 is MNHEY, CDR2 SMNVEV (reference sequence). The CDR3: CASSLGNYNEQFF. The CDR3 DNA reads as TGTGCCAGCAGTTTAGGGAACTACAATGAGCAGTTCTTC.

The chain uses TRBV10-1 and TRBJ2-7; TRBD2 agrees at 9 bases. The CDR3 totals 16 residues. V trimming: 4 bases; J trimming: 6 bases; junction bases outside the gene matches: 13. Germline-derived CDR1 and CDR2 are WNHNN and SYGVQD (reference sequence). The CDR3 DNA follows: TGCGCCAGCAGTGCTGTCGGTCTAGCGGGAAATGGCGAGCAGTACTTC. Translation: CASSAVGLAGNGEQYF.

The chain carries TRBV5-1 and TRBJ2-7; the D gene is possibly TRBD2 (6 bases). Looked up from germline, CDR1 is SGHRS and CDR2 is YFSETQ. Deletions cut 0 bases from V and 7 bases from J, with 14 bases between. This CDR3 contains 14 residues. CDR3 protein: CASSLGSGSQEQYF. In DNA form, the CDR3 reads TGCGCCAGCAGCTTGGGGTCCGGGAGCCAGGAGCAGTACTTC. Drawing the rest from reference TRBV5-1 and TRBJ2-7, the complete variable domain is KAGVTQTPRYLIKTRGQQVTLSCSPISGHRSVSWYQQTPGQGLQFLFEYFSETQRNKGNFPGRFSGRQFSNSRSEMNVSTLELGDSALYLCASSLGSGSQEQYFGPGTRLTVT.

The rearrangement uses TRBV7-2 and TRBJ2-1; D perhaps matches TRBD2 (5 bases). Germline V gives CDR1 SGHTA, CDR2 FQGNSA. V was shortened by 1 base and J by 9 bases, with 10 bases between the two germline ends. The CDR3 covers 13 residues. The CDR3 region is CASSLEASSEQFF. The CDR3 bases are TGTGCCAGCAGCTTAGAGGCTAGCAGTGAGCAGTTCTTC.

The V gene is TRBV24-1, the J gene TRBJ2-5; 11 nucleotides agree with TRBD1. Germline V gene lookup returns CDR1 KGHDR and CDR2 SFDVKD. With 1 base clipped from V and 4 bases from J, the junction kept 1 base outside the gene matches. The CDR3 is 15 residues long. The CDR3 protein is CATSDLGTGGETQYF. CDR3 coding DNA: TGTGCCACCAGTGATTTAGGGACAGGGGGAGAGACCCAGTACTTC.

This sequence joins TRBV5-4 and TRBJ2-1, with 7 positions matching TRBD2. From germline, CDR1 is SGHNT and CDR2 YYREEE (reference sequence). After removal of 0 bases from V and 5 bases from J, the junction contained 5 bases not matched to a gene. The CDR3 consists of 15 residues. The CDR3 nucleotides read TGTGCCAGCAGCTTGGAGGCGGGAGTCCACAATGAGCAGTTCTTC. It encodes CASSLEAGVHNEQFF.

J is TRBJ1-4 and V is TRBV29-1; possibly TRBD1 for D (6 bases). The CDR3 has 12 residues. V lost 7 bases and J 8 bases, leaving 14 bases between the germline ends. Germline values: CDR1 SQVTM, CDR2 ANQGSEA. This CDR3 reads CSAQGLEEKLFF. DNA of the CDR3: TGCAGCGCCCAGGGGTTAGAAGAAAAACTGTTTTTT.

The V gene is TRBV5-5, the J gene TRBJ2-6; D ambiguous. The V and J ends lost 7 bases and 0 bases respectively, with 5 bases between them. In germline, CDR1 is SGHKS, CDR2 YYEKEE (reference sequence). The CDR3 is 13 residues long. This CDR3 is CASCPSGANVLTF. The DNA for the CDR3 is TGTGCCAGCTGCCCCTCTGGGGCCAACGTCCTGACTTTC. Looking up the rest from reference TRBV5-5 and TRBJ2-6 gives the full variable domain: DAGVTQSPTHLIKTRGQQVTLRCSPISGHKSVSWYQQVLGQGPQFIFQYYEKEERGRGNFPDRFSARQFPNYSSELNVNALLLGDSALYLCASCPSGANVLTFGAGSRLTVL.

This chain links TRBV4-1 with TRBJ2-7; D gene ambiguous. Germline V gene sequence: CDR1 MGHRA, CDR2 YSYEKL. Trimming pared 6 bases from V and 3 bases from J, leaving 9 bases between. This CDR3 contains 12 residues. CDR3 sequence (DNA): TGCGCCAGCAGTGAGGACGGCTACGAGCAGTACTTC. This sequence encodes CASSEDGYEQYF.

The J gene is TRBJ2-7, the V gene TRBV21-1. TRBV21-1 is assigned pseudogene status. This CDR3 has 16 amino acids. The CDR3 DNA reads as TGTGCCAGCAGCAAGCGTTCTGACTGGGCACCCTACGAGCAGTACTTC. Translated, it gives CASSKRSDWAPYEQYF.

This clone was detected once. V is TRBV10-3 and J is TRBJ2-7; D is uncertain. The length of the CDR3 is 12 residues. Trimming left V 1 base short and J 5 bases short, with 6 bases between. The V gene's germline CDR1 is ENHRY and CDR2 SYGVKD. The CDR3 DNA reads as TGTGCCATCAGTGAGTACCCAGACGAGCAGTACTTC. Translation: CAISEYPDEQYF.

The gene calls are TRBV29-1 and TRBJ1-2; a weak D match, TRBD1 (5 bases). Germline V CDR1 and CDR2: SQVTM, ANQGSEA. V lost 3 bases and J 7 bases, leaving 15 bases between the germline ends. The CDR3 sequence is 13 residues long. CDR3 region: CSVDMATGAGYTF. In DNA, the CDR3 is TGCAGCGTTGATATGGCCACAGGCGCTGGCTACACCTTC.

CDR3 sequence: CASRARQRAYEQYF. The CDR3 DNA sequence: TGTGCCAGCAGAGCTCGACAACGGGCCTACGAGCAGTACTTC. The J gene is TRBJ2-7, the V gene TRBV28; D gene unclear. Between the trimmed V and J ends, which lost 6 bases and 2 bases, there was a span of 14 bases. This CDR3 has 14 residues. Per the germline V gene, CDR1 is MDHEN and CDR2 is SYDVKM.